This is a list of T cell receptor beta chains from one sample in a study of identical twins. MiXCR, run by TCRdb on the 5' RACE reads, gives a single entry per CDR3 protein. The sample lists approximately 210,000 distinct CDR3 sequences; 9.4% were seen once. Sequenced input: memory (CD45RO+) T cells sorted from blood. The receptors come from a young woman in good health. The CDR3 runs from the conserved cysteine through the conserved F or W. D genes are given only for firm matches. Clone size is given for some rows only: seen once, a few or many times, or a class if the clone is expanded.

d_gene	v_gene	j_gene	abundance	CDR3aa	CDR3nt
NA	TRBV11-2	TRBJ2-7	few	CASSLVGFSLGEQYF	TGTGCCAGCAGCTTAGTAGGGTTCAGCTTGGGCGAGCAGTACTTC
NA	TRBV29-1	TRBJ2-3	NA	CSLVIRGRVGDTQYF	TGCAGTCTCGTGATTAGGGGCAGGGTTGGAGATACGCAGTATTTT
NA	TRBV19	TRBJ2-5	NA	CASSWDDQETQYF	TGTGCCAGTAGTTGGGACGACCAAGAGACCCAGTACTTC
TRBD1	TRBV29-1	TRBJ2-7	NA	CSVQRDSLYEQYF	TGCAGCGTTCAACGGGACAGCCTCTACGAGCAGTACTTC
TRBD2	TRBV7-9	TRBJ2-5	many	CASSLVPGGQETQYF	TGTGCCAGCAGCTTAGTCCCGGGGGGCCAAGAGACCCAGTACTTC
NA	TRBV12-3/TRBV12-4	TRBJ1-1	many	CASRLENTEAFF	TGTGCCAGCAGGCTGGAGAACACTGAAGCTTTCTTT
NA	TRBV20-1	TRBJ2-2	NA	CSARGGDTGELFF	TGCAGTGCTAGAGGGGGCGACACCGGGGAGCTGTTTTTT
NA	TRBV12-3/TRBV12-4	TRBJ1-5	NA	CASTIKGGYQPQHF	TGTGCCAGCACAATAAAAGGGGGATATCAGCCCCAGCATTTT
NA	TRBV27	TRBJ2-1	NA	CASSFQPVWSHSYNEQFF	TGTGCCAGCAGTTTCCAGCCTGTCTGGTCCCATTCTTACAATGAGCAGTTCTTC
NA	TRBV7-2	TRBJ1-1	NA	CASSLMRGETEAFF	TGTGCCAGCAGCTTAATGAGGGGGGAGACTGAAGCTTTCTTT
TRBD1	TRBV20-1	TRBJ2-1	few	CSALTGQGAIYEQFF	TGCAGTGCCCTCACAGGACAGGGGGCGATCTATGAGCAGTTCTTC
NA	TRBV25-1	TRBJ1-2	NA	CASSDRITGYTF	TGTGCCAGCAGTGACCGAATCACCGGCTACACCTTC
NA	TRBV4-3	TRBJ1-1	NA	CASSHVRNTEAFF	TGCGCCAGCAGCCACGTTCGGAACACTGAAGCTTTCTTT
TRBD2	TRBV7-8	TRBJ2-5	few	CASSPRGTSRETQYF	TGTGCCAGCAGCCCAAGAGGGACTAGCCGAGAGACCCAGTACTTC
NA	TRBV20-1	TRBJ1-5	few	CSATTAAYSNQPQHF	TGCAGTGCTACTACCGCCGCTTATAGCAATCAGCCCCAGCATTTT
TRBD1	TRBV20-1	TRBJ2-7	NA	CSAPRQGDHYEQYF	TGCAGTGCCCCCCGACAGGGGGATCACTACGAGCAGTACTTC
NA	TRBV12-3/TRBV12-4	TRBJ2-7	few	CASSLWGSYEQYF	TGTGCCAGCAGTTTATGGGGCTCCTACGAGCAGTACTTC
TRBD2	TRBV7-2	TRBJ2-1	NA	CASSSLAGSYNEQFF	TGTGCCAGCAGCTCTCTAGCGGGTTCCTACAATGAGCAGTTCTTC
NA	TRBV12-5	TRBJ1-1	few	CASGLRAGSLENTEAFF	TGTGCTAGTGGTTTGAGGGCAGGGAGTTTGGAGAACACTGAAGCTTTCTTT
NA	TRBV12-3/TRBV12-4	TRBJ2-3	many	CASSSTDTQYF	TGTGCCAGCAGCAGCACAGATACGCAGTATTTT
TRBD1	TRBV20-1	TRBJ2-1	few	CSALGDSNNEQFF	TGCAGTGCTCTTGGGGACAGTAACAATGAGCAGTTCTTC
TRBD2	TRBV10-3	TRBJ2-3	few	CAIGWRGEEDTQYF	TGTGCCATCGGGTGGCGGGGGGAGGAAGATACGCAGTATTTT